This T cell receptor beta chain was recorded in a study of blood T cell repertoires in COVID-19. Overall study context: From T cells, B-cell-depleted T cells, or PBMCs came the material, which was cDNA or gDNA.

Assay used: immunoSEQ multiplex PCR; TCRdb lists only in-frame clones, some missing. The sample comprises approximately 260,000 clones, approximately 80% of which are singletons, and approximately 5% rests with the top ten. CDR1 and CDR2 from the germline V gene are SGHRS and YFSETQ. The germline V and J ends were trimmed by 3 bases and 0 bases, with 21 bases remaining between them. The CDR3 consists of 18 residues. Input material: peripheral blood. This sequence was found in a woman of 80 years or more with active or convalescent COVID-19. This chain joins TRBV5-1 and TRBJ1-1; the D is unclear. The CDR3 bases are TGCGCCAGCAGCTCGAAACCAACCGGAACAGAACTGAACACTGAAGCTTTCTTT. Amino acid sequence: CASSSKPTGTELNTEAFF.